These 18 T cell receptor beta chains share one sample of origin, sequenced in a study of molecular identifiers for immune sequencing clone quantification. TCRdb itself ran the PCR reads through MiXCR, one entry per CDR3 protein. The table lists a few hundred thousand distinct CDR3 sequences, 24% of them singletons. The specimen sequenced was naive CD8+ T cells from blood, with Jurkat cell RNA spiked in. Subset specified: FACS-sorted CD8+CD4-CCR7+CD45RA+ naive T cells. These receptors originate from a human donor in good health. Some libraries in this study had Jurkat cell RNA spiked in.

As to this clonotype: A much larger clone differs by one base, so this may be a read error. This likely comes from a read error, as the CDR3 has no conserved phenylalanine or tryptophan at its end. The CDR3 sequence is CASRAGDRVIQETQYL. The CDR3 nucleotides are TGTGCCAGCAGGGCCGGGGACAGAGTAATCCAAGAGACCCAGTACCTC. The rearrangement uses TRBV2 and TRBJ2-5; 7 bases are a match to TRBD1. The germline gives CDR1 SNHLY, CDR2 FYNNEI. V lost 6 bases, J lost 1 base, and 11 bases stayed unmatched. This CDR3 comprises 16 residues.

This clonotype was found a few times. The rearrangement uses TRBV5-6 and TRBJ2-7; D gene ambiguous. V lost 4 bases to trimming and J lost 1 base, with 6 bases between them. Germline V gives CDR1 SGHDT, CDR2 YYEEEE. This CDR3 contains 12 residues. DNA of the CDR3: TGTGCCAGCAGCCTACAGTCCTACGAGCAGTACTTC. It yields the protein CASSLQSYEQYF.

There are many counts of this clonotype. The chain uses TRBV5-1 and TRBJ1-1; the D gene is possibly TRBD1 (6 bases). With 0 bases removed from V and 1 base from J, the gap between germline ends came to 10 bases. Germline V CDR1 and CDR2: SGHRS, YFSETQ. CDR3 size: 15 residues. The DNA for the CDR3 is TGCGCCAGCAGCTTGGTGTGGGGGGCGAACACTGAAGCTTTCTTT. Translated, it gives CASSLVWGANTEAFF.

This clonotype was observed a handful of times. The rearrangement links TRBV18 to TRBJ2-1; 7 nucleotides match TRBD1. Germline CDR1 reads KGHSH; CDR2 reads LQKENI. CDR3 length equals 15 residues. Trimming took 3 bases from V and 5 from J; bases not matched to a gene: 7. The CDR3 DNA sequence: TGTGCCAGCTCACCCTTTCGGACAGGTGACAATGAGCAGTTCTTC. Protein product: CASSPFRTGDNEQFF.

Here the CDR3 reads CASSSPFSGQGSYEQYF. The CDR3 region has the DNA TGCGCCAGCAGCTCTCCGTTCTCGGGACAGGGGTCCTACGAGCAGTACTTC. This sequence joins TRBV5-1 and TRBJ2-7; 10 bases are a match to TRBD1. In germline, CDR1 is SGHRS, CDR2 YFSETQ. The ends lost 3 bases at V and 1 base at J; junction bases unmatched: 10. This CDR3 spans 17 amino acids. Using reference TRBV5-1 and TRBJ2-7 for the parts outside the CDR3, the full variable domain is KAGVTQTPRYLIKTRGQQVTLSCSPISGHRSVSWYQQTPGQGLQFLFEYFSETQRNKGNFPGRFSGRQFSNSRSEMNVSTLELGDSALYLCASSSPFSGQGSYEQYFGPGTRLTVT.

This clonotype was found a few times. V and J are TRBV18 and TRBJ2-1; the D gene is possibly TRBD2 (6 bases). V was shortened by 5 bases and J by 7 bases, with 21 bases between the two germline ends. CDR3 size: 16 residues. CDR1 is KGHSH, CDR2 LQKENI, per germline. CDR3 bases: TGTGCCAGCTCAACGACAGTTAGCGGAAAAATAAATGAGCAGTTCTTC. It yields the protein CASSTTVSGKINEQFF. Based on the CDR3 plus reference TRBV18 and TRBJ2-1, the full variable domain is NAGVMQNPRHLVRRRGQEARLRCSPMKGHSHVYWYRQLPEEGLKFMVYLQKENIIDESGMPKERFSAEFPKEGPSILRIQQVVRGDSAAYFCASSTTVSGKINEQFFGPGTRLTVL.

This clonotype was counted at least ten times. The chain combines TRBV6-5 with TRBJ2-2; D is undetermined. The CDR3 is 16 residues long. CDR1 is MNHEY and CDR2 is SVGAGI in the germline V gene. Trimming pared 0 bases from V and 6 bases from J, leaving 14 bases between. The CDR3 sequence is CASSYSNIRVAGELFF. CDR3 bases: TGTGCCAGCAGTTACTCGAATATCAGAGTAGCCGGGGAGCTGTTTTTT.

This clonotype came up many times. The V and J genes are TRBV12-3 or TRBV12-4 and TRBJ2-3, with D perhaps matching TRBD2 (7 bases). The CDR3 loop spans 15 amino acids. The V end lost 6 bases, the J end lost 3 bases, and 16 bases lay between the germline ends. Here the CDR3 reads CASRGGLGGTDTQYF. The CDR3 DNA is TGTGCCAGCAGGGGGGGGTTAGGGGGTACAGATACGCAGTATTTT.

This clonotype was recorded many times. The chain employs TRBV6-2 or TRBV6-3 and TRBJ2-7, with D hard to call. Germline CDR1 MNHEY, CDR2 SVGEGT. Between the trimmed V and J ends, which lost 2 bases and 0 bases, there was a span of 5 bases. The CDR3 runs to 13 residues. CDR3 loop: CASSYSASYEQYF. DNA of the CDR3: TGTGCCAGCAGTTACAGTGCCTCCTACGAGCAGTACTTC.

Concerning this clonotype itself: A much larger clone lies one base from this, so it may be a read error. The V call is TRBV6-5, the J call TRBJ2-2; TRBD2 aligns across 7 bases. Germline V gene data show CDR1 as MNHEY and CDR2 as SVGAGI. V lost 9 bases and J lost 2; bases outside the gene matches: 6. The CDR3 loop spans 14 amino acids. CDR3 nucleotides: TGTGCCAGTAGAGGCGGGAGTAACACCGGGGAGCTGTTTTTT. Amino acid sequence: CASRGGSNTGELFF.

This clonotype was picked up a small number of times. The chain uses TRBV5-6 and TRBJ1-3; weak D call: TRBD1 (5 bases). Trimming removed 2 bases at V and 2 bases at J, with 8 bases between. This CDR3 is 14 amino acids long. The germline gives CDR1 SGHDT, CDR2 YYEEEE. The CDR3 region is CASSLGTAGNTIYF. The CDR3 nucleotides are TGTGCCAGCAGCTTAGGGACTGCTGGAAACACCATATATTTT.

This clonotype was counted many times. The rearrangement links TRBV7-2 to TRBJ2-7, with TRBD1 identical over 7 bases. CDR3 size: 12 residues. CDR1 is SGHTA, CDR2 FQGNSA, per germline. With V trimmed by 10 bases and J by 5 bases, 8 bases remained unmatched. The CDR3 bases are TGTGCCATCTTTGACAGGGACAACGAGCAGTACTTC. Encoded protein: CAIFDRDNEQYF.

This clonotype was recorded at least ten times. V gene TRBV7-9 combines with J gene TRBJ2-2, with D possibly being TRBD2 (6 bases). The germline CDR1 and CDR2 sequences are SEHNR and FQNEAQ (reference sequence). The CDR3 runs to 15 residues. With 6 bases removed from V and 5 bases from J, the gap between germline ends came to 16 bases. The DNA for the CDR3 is TGTGCCAGCAGTCCCGGGACTGGAGGGACCGGGGAGCTGTTTTTT. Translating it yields CASSPGTGGTGELFF.

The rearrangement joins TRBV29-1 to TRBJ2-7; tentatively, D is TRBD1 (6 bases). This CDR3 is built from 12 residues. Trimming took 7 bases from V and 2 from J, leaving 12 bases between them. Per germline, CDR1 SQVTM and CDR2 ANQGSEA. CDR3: CSAETGTYEQYF. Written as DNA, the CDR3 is TGCAGCGCCGAGACAGGAACCTACGAGCAGTACTTC.

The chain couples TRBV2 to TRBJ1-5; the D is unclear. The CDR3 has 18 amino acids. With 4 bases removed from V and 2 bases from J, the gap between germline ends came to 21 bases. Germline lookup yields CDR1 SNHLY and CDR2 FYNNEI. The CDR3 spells CASSGSWETGMGNQPQHF. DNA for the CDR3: TGTGCCAGCAGTGGATCCTGGGAGACGGGGATGGGCAATCAGCCCCAGCATTTT.

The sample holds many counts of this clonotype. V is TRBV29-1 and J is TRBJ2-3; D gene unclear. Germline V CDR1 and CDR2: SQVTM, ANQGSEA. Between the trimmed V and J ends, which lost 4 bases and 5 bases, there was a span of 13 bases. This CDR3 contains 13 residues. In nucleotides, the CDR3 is TGCAGCGTTGTCGAACACCCGGGAGATACGCAGTATTTT. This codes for CSVVEHPGDTQYF.

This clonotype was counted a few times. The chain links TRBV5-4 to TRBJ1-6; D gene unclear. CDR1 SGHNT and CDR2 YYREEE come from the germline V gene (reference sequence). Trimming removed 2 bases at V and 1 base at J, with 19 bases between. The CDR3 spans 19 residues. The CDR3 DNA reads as TGTGCCAGCAGCTTTGGTGCCACCCGTTTTGGTTCCTATAATTCACCCCTCCACTTT. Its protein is CASSFGATRFGSYNSPLHF.

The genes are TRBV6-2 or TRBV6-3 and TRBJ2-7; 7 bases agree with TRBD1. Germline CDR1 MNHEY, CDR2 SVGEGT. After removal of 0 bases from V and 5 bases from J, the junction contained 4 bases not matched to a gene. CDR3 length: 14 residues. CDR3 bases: TGTGCCAGCAGTTACTCAGCAGGGGGAAACGAGCAGTACTTC. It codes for CASSYSAGGNEQYF.